This TCR beta chain emerged from a study of T-cell reconstitution after alpha-beta-depleted transplantation in children. Study-wide results and caveats: Hyperexpanded clones declined; after one year, newly produced T cells mostly supplied diversity.

The germline CDR1 and CDR2 sequences are SGHRS and YFSETQ. This CDR3 comprises 15 residues. Between the trimmed V and J ends, which lost 0 bases and 5 bases, there was a span of 14 bases. Preparation of the TCRbeta library used unique molecular identifiers. TCRdb re-called the PCR reads through MiXCR, storing one row per CDR3 protein. Altogether some 600,000 distinct CDR3 sequences are present, around 13% being singletons, with the ten largest covering over 2%. This clonotype was seen at least ten times. Its antigen is undetermined. This TCR was recovered from a male patient between 5 and 17 years old who had a stem cell transplant for acute myeloid leukemia, so the T cells may come from the graft donor. Sequences were derived from PBMCs, mostly from graft donor cells, sampled 360 days after TCRalphabeta/CD19-depleted stem cell transplant. V and J are TRBV5-1 and TRBJ2-5, with D possibly TRBD1 on 6 matching bases. The CDR3 is CASSLAGQGRETQYF. As DNA, the CDR3 is TGCGCCAGCAGCTTGGCCGGTCAGGGGCGGGAGACCCAGTACTTC.